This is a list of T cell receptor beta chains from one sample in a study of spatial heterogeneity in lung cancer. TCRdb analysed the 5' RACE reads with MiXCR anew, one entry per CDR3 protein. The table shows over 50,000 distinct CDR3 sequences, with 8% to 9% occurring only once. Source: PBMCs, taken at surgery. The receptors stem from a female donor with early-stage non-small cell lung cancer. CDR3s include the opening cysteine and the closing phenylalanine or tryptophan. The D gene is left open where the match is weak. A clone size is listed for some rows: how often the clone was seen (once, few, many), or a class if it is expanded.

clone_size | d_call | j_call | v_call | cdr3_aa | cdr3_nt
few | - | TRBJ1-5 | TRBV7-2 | CASSLAGRESNQPQHF | TGTGCCAGCAGCTTAGCGGGTAGGGAGAGCAATCAGCCCCAGCATTTT
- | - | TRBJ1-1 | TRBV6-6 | CASSLPRLGGSTEAFF | TGTGCCAGCAGTTTACCTCGGCTGGGGGGTAGCACTGAAGCTTTCTTT
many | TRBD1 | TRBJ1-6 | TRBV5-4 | CASSTGQGNSPLHF | TGTGCCAGCAGCACGGGACAGGGTAATTCACCCCTCCACTTT
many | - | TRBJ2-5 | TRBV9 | CASSPPGRETQYF | TGTGCCAGCAGCCCCCCGGGGCGGGAGACCCAGTACTTC
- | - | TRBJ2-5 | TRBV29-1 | CSFGETQYF | TGCAGCTTTGGGGAGACCCAGTACTTC
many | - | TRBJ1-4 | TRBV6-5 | CASRVEWGTEKLFF | TGTGCCAGCAGGGTCGAATGGGGAACTGAAAAACTGTTTTTT
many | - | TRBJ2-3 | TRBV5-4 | CASSFPGGGTDTQYF | TGTGCCAGCAGCTTTCCAGGCGGAGGCACAGATACGCAGTATTTT
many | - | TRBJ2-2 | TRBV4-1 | CASSPVAGAGNTGELFF | TGCGCCAGCAGCCCAGTCGCGGGGGCGGGGAACACCGGGGAGCTGTTTTTT
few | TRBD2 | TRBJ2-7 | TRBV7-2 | CASSLARLAGAYEQYF | TGTGCCAGCAGCTTAGCGAGACTAGCGGGAGCCTACGAGCAGTACTTC
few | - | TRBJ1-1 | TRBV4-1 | CASSQVGVGAFF | TGCGCCAGCAGCCAAGTAGGGGTAGGAGCTTTCTTT
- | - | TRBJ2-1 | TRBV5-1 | CASSFSYNEQFF | TGCGCCAGCAGCTTTTCCTACAATGAGCAGTTCTTC
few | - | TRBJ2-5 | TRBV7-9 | CASSPPKTGTEGLETQYF | TGTGCCAGCAGCCCTCCAAAAACGGGGACCGAGGGATTGGAGACCCAGTACTTC
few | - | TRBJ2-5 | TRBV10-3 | CAISESKETQYF | TGTGCCATCAGTGAGTCGAAGGAGACCCAGTACTTC
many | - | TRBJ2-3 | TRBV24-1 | CATSTGYTDTQYF | TGTGCCACCAGTACAGGGTATACCGATACGCAGTATTTT
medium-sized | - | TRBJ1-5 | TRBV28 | CASSLILSGSQPQHF | TGTGCCAGCAGTTTGATCTTGTCAGGGAGCCAGCCCCAGCATTTT
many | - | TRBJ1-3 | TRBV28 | CASSFAISGNTIYF | TGTGCCAGCAGTTTCGCGATCTCTGGAAACACCATATATTTT
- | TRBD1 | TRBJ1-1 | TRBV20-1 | CSASDRPHVEAFF | TGCAGTGCTTCGGACAGGCCACACGTTGAAGCTTTCTTT
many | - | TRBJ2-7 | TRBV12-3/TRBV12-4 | CASSPMGVGRTASYEQYF | TGTGCCAGCAGTCCAATGGGTGTTGGGCGGACTGCCTCCTACGAGCAGTACTTC
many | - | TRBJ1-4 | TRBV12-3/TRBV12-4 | CASSEGQGVEKLFF | TGTGCCAGCAGTGAGGGGCAGGGAGTTGAAAAACTGTTTTTT
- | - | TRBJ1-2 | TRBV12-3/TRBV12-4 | CASSFQGQYGYTF | TGTGCCAGCAGTTTCCAGGGGCAATATGGCTACACCTTC
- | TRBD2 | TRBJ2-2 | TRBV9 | CASSVDSGKTGELFF | TGTGCCAGCAGCGTAGATAGCGGGAAGACCGGGGAGCTGTTTTTT
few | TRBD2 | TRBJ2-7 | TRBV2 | CASSRLAGPYEQYF | TGTGCCAGCAGTCGACTAGCGGGTCCCTACGAGCAGTACTTC
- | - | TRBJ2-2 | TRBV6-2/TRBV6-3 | CASSWVPSTGELFF | TGTGCCAGCAGTTGGGTCCCGAGTACCGGGGAGCTGTTTTTT
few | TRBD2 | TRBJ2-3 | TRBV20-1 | CSASGLAGKVWGTDTQYF | TGCAGTGCTAGTGGACTAGCGGGAAAAGTATGGGGCACAGATACGCAGTATTTT
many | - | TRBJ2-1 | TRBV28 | CASSFGGQRNNEQFF | TGTGCCAGCAGTTTCGGGGGACAGAGAAACAATGAGCAGTTCTTC
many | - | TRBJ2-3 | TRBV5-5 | CASSLAPGSGTDTQYF | TGTGCCAGCAGCTTGGCGCCTGGGTCGGGCACAGATACGCAGTATTTT
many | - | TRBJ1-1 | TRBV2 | CARSTGAGTPEAFF | TGTGCCAGGTCTACGGGGGCCGGGACACCTGAAGCTTTCTTT
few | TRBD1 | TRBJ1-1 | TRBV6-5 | CASIKGDSGEAFF | TGTGCCAGCATCAAAGGGGACAGTGGTGAAGCTTTCTTT
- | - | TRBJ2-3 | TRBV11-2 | CASSLATTGAQYF | TGTGCCAGCAGCTTAGCTACGACTGGGGCGCAGTATTTT